This T cell receptor (beta chain) was sequenced during a study of T cell repertoires in cytomegalovirus infection. Study at large: Shared public TCR beta signatures pointed to both CMV infection and a matching HLA type. Study-level findings and limits: CMV-specific TCR beta clonotypes restricted by HLA-C were the ones dominating the ex vivo response.

The CDR3 covers 15 residues. CDR1 and CDR2 from the germline V gene are DFQATT and SNEGSKA (reference sequence). V lost 0 bases and J lost 2, with 11 bases in between. MiXCR was run by TCRdb on the reads, yielding one entry per CDR3 protein. The sample has around 280,000 distinct CDR3 sequences; approximately 8.9% are singletons. As regards this clonotype: The antigen remains undetermined.

This clonotype originated in a human donor in good health (CMV status not recorded). Some clones in this sample may be carry-over from other donors' samples. J is TRBJ2-1 and V is TRBV20-1; D is unclear. Sequenced: PBMCs. The CDR3 spells CSARDPLRPYNEQFF. For the CDR3, the DNA is TGCAGTGCTAGAGATCCCCTTCGGCCCTACAATGAGCAGTTCTTC.